A single sample gave rise to the 2 T cell receptor beta chains below, sequenced in a study of identical twins. TCRdb itself ran the 5' RACE reads through MiXCR, one entry per CDR3 protein. This table has about 570,000 distinct CDR3 sequences, 9% to 10% appearing once. These data are also associated with another study on yellow fever vaccine responses in identical twins.

Sequenced sample: PBMCs. The source is a woman in her late teens or twenties in good health.

Ten or more counts support this clonotype. The chain links TRBV5-1 to TRBJ2-1; D not certain. Trimming shortened V by 1 base and J by 5 bases, and 7 bases separated the two germline ends. The CDR3 consists of 13 residues. Germline CDR1 and CDR2: SGHRS and YFSETQ. CDR3: CASSLLQNNEQFF. Here the CDR3 DNA reads TGCGCCAGCAGCTTGCTCCAAAACAATGAGCAGTTCTTC. The whole variable domain, filled in from reference TRBV5-1 and TRBJ2-1, reads KAGVTQTPRYLIKTRGQQVTLSCSPISGHRSVSWYQQTPGQGLQFLFEYFSETQRNKGNFPGRFSGRQFSNSRSEMNVSTLELGDSALYLCASSLLQNNEQFFGPGTRLTVL.

Many counts were recorded for this clonotype. The chain uses TRBV20-1 and TRBJ2-5; 7 positions agree with TRBD2. The trim removed 0 bases at V and 2 bases at J, leaving 3 bases unmatched. The CDR3 covers 14 residues. Germline-derived CDR1 and CDR2 are DFQATT and SNEGSKA (reference sequence). The CDR3 is CSARDGSGQETQYF. DNA of the CDR3: TGCAGTGCTAGAGACGGTAGCGGGCAAGAGACCCAGTACTTC.